The text below deals with one T cell receptor beta chain. It lacks a known antigen. No base qualities exist here, and no much larger clone lies one base off it. This sample stems from a study of blood T cell repertoires in COVID-19 (dated by TCRdb to 2019 to 2021). About the full investigation: The collaborator samples originated in the United States, Italy and Spain and spanned the acute and convalescent phases of COVID-19. The prospective study material was composed of cDNA or gDNA derived from T cells, B-cell-depleted T cells, or PBMCs. The dataset comprised deeply sampled blood TCRbeta repertoires from subjects exposed to, actively infected with, or recovered from COVID-19. The repertoires were made available in a free public database intended to serve as a resource for research on the immune response to SARS-CoV-2. The samples were drawn from two sources: the first 160 participants of the ongoing ImmuneRACE study, and 1,000 to 1,500 subjects contributed by 6 global collaborators. Nearly every sample came with metadata listing a de-identified subject ID, COVID-19 status, age in years and sex. Where available, HLA class I and class II types were taken from metadata supplied by the sample provider and were not determined by assay-based typing. Points the paper makes about the study in general: How much clinical and demographic metadata was included differed by source and by participant, and the metadata was provided uncurated.

Whole blood was collected in K2EDTA tubes by collaborating institutions according to the institutions' own protocols. Collaborator samples were shipped for TCRbeta analysis as frozen whole blood, isolated PBMCs, or DNA extracted from either sample type. V and J are trimmed by 4 bases and 6 bases, and the gene matches miss 9 bases of the junction. From its cysteine to its phenylalanine, the CDR3 spans 14 amino acids. The CDR3 DNA has 42 bases and is translated from base 1. From the germline V gene, CDR1 is SQVTM and CDR2 is ANQGSEA. The immunoSEQ Assay, a bias-controlled multiplex PCR, was used to amplify TCRbeta CDR3 regions from genomic DNA. On the study's bioinformatics: The number of nucleated cells in each sample was estimated from the amplification of reference gene primers within the assay. To quantify the absolute abundance of each unique TCRbeta CDR3 rearrangement, sequence reads were collapsed and filtered. Productive Simpson clonality was computed per sample as the square root of Simpson's diversity index over productive rearrangements. TCRdb retrieved this table from immuneACCESS and kept in-frame rearrangements only. Not all clones are present; in checked studies, unresolved V genes account for under half, and no reason is known for the remainder. The V and J calls and clone size were taken over from that table, and D and trimming were inferred from the DNA. This sample gives fewer than 200,000 clones in total; 75% to 90% of them show up just once. The top ten hold roughly 8.2% of the sample.

This clonotype was sampled from a woman in her fifties or sixties with acute or convalescent COVID-19. Sequenced material: peripheral blood. The chain employs TRBV29-1 and TRBJ2-1; 7 nucleotides in the junction match TRBD2. Here the CDR3 is given as CSVAGGRGINEQFF. The DNA sequence is as follows: TGCAGCGTTGCTGGCGGGAGAGGTATCAATGAGCAGTTCTTC.